This T cell receptor (beta chain) is drawn from a study of cytomegalovirus exposure and HLA in healthy donors. V lost 9 bases, J lost 3 bases, and 8 bases stayed unmatched. The CDR3 contains 14 residues. Germline V gene sequence: CDR1 SNHLY, CDR2 FYNNEI. Of note for this clone: The antigen remains unidentified.

This PCR relied on a set of 60 Vbeta primers and 13 Jbeta primers. Assay used: immunoSEQ multiplex PCR; TCRdb lists only in-frame clones, some missing. The sample table includes about 160,000 clones. The study, taken as a whole, reports: The only immune exposure information that was available was CMV serostatus.

Specimen: PBMCs. The chain combines TRBV2 with TRBJ2-3; TRBD2 matches 8 bases. This sequence was found in a woman aged 55-70 years in good health and CMV-seronegative. The CDR3 spells CARQAGVLTDTQYF. CDR3 sequence (DNA): TGTGCCAGGCAAGCGGGAGTGTTAACAGATACGCAGTATTTT.